What follows are 3 T cell receptor beta chains derived from one specimen sequenced in a study of CD8 T cells in ankylosing spondylitis. Via MiXCR, TCRdb re-called the 5' RACE reads, giving one row per CDR3 protein. The data contain some 37,000 distinct CDR3 sequences, around 6.2% of them singletons. Sequenced: blood, either unsorted or a sorted T cell fraction (not recorded which). All receptors derive from a male donor with ankylosing spondylitis or in good health (not recorded which).

This clonotype was seen repeatedly, ten times or more. V and J are TRBV24-1 and TRBJ2-1, with D perhaps TRBD2 (6 bases). Trimming removed 1 base from V and 3 bases from J, with 9 bases in between. CDR3 size: 15 residues. Germline values: CDR1 KGHDR, CDR2 SFDVKD. CDR3 in DNA: TGTGCCACCAGTGATTTCTCAGCGGGCTACAATGAGCAGTTCTTC. Translation: CATSDFSAGYNEQFF.

In this sample, this clonotype turned up many times. CDR3 in amino acids: CASSLGPGTDYEQYF. CDR3 nucleotide sequence: TGCGCCAGCAGCTTGGGGCCGGGAACGGACTACGAGCAGTACTTC. The chain has TRBV5-1 and TRBJ2-7; maybe TRBD2 (5 bases). CDR3 length: 15 amino acids. Germline loops: CDR1 SGHRS, CDR2 YFSETQ. V lost 0 bases and J lost 3, with 13 bases in between.

This clonotype was recorded many times. The CDR3 loop is CASSQGQGLGANVLTF. CDR3 DNA: TGTGCCAGCAGTCAGGGACAGGGGCTCGGGGCCAACGTCCTGACTTTC. This rearrangement joins TRBV5-4 to TRBJ2-6; 10 bases line up with TRBD1. Germline loops: CDR1 SGHNT, CDR2 YYREEE (reference sequence). After removal of 5 bases from V and 4 bases from J, the junction contained 6 bases not matched to a gene. The CDR3 totals 16 residues.